The clone carrying this T cell receptor beta chain was counted once. The CDR3 is made up of 13 amino acids. Trimming took off 4 bases at V and 7 bases at J, with 14 bases between the two ends. The V gene's germline CDR1 is SGHDT and CDR2 YYEEEE. The entry originates in a study of blood T cell repertoires in COVID-19. At the level of the study: From the United States, Italy and Spain came samples of acute and convalescent COVID-19.

The table came from immunoSEQ multiplex PCR; TCRdb's copy has only in-frame clones and leaves some out. Of 93,000 or so clones in the sample, around 82% were seen once. Sequencing used peripheral blood. This clonotype originated in a human donor in a cohort sampled during active or convalescent COVID-19. V and J are TRBV5-6 and TRBJ1-2; D gene ambiguous. The CDR3 coding sequence is TGTGCCAGCAGCCTGACGGGTTTTTCTGGCTACACCTTC. Translation gives CASSLTGFSGYTF.